This T cell receptor (beta chain) stems from a study of T-cell memory formation after mild COVID-19. At the level of the study: Most TCR clusters belonged to a single donor.

TCRdb re-called the 5' RACE reads through MiXCR, storing one row per CDR3 protein. Here the sample spans fewer than 300,000 distinct CDR3 sequences, 15% to 20% being singletons. This clonotype was detected only a few times. After removal of 6 bases from V and 2 bases from J, the junction contained 12 bases not matched to a gene. The CDR3 is 16 residues long. Germline V gene sequence: CDR1 DFQATT, CDR2 SNEGSKA (reference sequence). The V and J genes are TRBV20-1 and TRBJ2-5; 10 positions agree with TRBD2. The specimen was PBMCs or a T cell subset sorted from them (not recorded which). This TCR derives from a man younger than 30 who had mild COVID-19 (a few samples of this study predate the infection). Cell type and time point are not known. The CDR3 DNA follows: TGCAGTGCGAACAGGGTTAGCGGGGGGCCTCAAGAGACCCAGTACTTC. Residues: CSANRVSGGPQETQYF.